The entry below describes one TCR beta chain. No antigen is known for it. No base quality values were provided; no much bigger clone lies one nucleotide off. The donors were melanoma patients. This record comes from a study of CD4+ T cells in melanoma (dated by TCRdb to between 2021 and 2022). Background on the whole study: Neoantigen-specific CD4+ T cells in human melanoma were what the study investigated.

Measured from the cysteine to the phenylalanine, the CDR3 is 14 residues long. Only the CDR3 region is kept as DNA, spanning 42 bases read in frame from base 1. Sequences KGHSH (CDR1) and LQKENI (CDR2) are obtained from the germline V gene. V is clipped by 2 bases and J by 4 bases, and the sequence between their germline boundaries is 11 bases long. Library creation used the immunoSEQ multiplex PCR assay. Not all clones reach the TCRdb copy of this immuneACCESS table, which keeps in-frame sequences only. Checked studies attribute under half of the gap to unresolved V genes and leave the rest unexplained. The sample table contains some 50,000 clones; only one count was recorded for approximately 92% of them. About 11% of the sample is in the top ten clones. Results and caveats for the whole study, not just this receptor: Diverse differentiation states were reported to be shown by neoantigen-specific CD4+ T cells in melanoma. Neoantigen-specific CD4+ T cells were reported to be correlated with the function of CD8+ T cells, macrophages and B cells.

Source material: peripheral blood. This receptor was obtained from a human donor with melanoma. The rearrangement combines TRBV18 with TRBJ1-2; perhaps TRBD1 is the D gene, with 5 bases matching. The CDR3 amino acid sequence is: CASSPGGFGYGYTF. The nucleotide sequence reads TGTGCCAGCTCACCAGGGGGTTTTGGCTATGGCTACACCTTC.